The 30 T cell receptor beta chains below all came from one sample that was sequenced in a study of molecular identifiers for immune sequencing clone quantification. From the PCR reads, TCRdb called clonotypes with MiXCR, one entry per CDR3 protein. The repertoire has just under 650,000 distinct CDR3 sequences, approximately 20% of them found once; the top ten carry approximately 0.9%. Sample: naive CD8+ T cells from blood, with Jurkat cell RNA spiked in. The subset: FACS-sorted CD8+CD4-CCR7+CD45RA+ naive T cells. The source of these receptors is a human donor in good health. Some libraries in this study had Jurkat cell RNA spiked in.

In regard to this clonotype: Its ends do not fully match the called genes, so a read error is possible. CDR3: CASSTDRASTGTQYF. CDR3 coding DNA: TGTGCCAGCAGCACAGACAGGGCAAGCACAGGTACGCAGTATTTT. The chain links TRBV13 to TRBJ2-3; TRBD1 aligns across 7 bases. The CDR3 spans 15 residues. Germline lookup yields CDR1 PRHDT and CDR2 FYEKMQ (reference sequence).

This clonotype was found many times. This chain joins TRBV20-1 and TRBJ2-7; D gene unclear. With 4 bases removed from V and 3 bases from J, the gap between germline ends came to 13 bases. The CDR3 runs 13 residues. Germline values: CDR1 DFQATT, CDR2 SNEGSKA (reference sequence). CDR3 in amino acids: CSAKHDQNYEQYF. The CDR3 DNA follows: TGCAGTGCTAAGCACGACCAAAACTACGAGCAGTACTTC.

This clonotype has just a few counts. This chain links TRBV30 with TRBJ1-1; D is unresolved. With 2 bases removed from V and 1 base from J, the gap between germline ends came to 11 bases. The V gene's germline CDR1 is GTSNPN and CDR2 SVGIG (reference sequence). The CDR3 covers 14 residues. The CDR3 reads CAWSQTRPNTEAFF. The CDR3 coding sequence is TGTGCCTGGAGTCAGACAAGGCCGAACACTGAAGCTTTCTTT.

The table lists this clonotype with many counts. This sequence joins TRBV10-2 and TRBJ2-6; D not resolved. V dropped 3 bases and J dropped 0 bases, with 6 bases sitting between them. In germline, CDR1 is WSHSY, CDR2 SAAADI. This CDR3 is built from 15 residues. As DNA, the CDR3 is TGCGCCAGCAGTGACTGGGACTCTGGGGCCAACGTCCTGACTTTC. Translated: CASSDWDSGANVLTF.

There are many counts of this clonotype. This chain links TRBV4-3 with TRBJ1-4; a possible D gene is TRBD1 (5 bases). There are 15 residues in the CDR3. V lost 1 base and J lost 7, with 13 bases in between. In germline, CDR1 is LGHNA, CDR2 YSLEER. The CDR3 loop is CASSQGGSASEKLFF. The CDR3, as DNA: TGCGCCAGCAGCCAAGGGGGGTCGGCTTCTGAAAAACTGTTTTTT.

This clonotype appeared a few times. The chain has TRBV4-1 and TRBJ1-2; 8 bases align to TRBD1. Germline CDR1 and CDR2: MGHRA and YSYEKL. The CDR3 loop spans 15 amino acids. The V and J ends lost 4 bases and 4 bases, in that order; junction bases with no gene match: 8. This CDR3 reads CASSPHGQGLYGYTF. In DNA, the CDR3 is TGCGCCAGCAGCCCCCACGGACAGGGACTCTATGGCTACACCTTC.

This clonotype has a handful of counts. The V call is TRBV9, the J call TRBJ2-7; TRBD2 matches 11 bases. Losses at the gene ends were 3 bases for V and 5 bases for J; bases not matched to a gene: 10. This CDR3 is 16 amino acids long. CDR1 SGDLS and CDR2 YYNGEE come from the germline V gene. In nucleotides, the CDR3 is TGTGCCAGCAGCGCATGGATGACTAGCGGGAACAACGAGCAGTACTTC. This encodes CASSAWMTSGNNEQYF.

The sample holds many counts of this clonotype. The chain is built from TRBV12-3 or TRBV12-4 and TRBJ2-3, with D hard to call. The CDR3 contains 13 residues. The V gene lost 6 bases and the J gene lost 5 bases, with 12 bases spanning the gap. The DNA for the CDR3 is TGTGCCAGCAGCCTGGCGGACGGAGATACGCAGTATTTT. Translation gives CASSLADGDTQYF.

The chain couples TRBV9 to TRBJ2-7; the D gene is possibly TRBD2 (6 bases). The CDR3 sequence is 12 residues long. Germline V gene data show CDR1 as SGDLS and CDR2 as YYNGEE. The V end lost 0 bases, the J end lost 6 bases, and 7 bases lay between the germline ends. CDR3 sequence reads: CASSVDGSEQYF. In nucleotides, the CDR3 is TGTGCCAGCAGCGTAGACGGGAGCGAGCAGTACTTC.

Many counts were recorded for this clonotype. V and J are TRBV4-3 and TRBJ2-7, with D possibly being TRBD1 (6 bases). Trimming removed 1 base at V and 5 bases at J, with 9 bases between. The CDR3 runs 13 residues. Looked up from germline, CDR1 is LGHNA and CDR2 is YSLEER. The CDR3 nucleotides are TGCGCCAGCAGCCAAGTACAGGGAGACGAGCAGTACTTC. Amino acid sequence: CASSQVQGDEQYF.

This clonotype has a count of ten or more. V is TRBV4-3 and J is TRBJ2-6; possible D gene TRBD2, 5 bases. V shed 1 base and J shed 0 bases, with 19 bases lying between them. The CDR3 runs 20 residues. Germline assignment: CDR1 LGHNA and CDR2 YSLEER. CDR3 residues: CASSQGRRSRSNSGANVLTF. The CDR3 DNA reads TGCGCCAGCAGCCAAGGAAGGAGGTCCCGTTCAAACTCTGGGGCCAACGTCCTGACTTTC.

This clonotype was observed at least ten times. The V and J genes are TRBV19 and TRBJ2-7; 13 bases align to TRBD2. V dropped 4 bases and J dropped 7; count of bases not matched to a gene: 1. CDR1 and CDR2 (germline): LNHDA, SQIVND (reference sequence). This CDR3 has 13 amino acids. CDR3 in DNA: TGTGCCAGTAGTAAGGGACTAGCGGGAGAGCAGTACTTC. Protein sequence: CASSKGLAGEQYF.

In the case of this clonotype: A much larger clonotype is one base distant, so this may be a read error. V and J are TRBV14 and TRBJ1-2; weak D call: TRBD1 (6 bases). The CDR3 is 18 amino acids. Germline CDR1 SGHDN, CDR2 FVKESK. CDR3: CASSQGTRGYKGHYGYAF. CDR3 DNA: TGTGCCAGCAGCCAAGGAACGAGGGGGTACAAAGGCCATTATGGCTACGCCTTC. Together with reference TRBV14 and TRBJ1-2, the CDR3 gives the full variable domain: EAGVTQFPSHSVIEKGQTVTLRCDPISGHDNLYWYRRVMGKEIKFLLHFVKESKQDESGMPNNRFLAERTGGTYSTLKVQPAELEDSGVYFCASSQGTRGYKGHYGYAFGSGTRLTVV.

This clonotype showed up many times. The V and J genes are TRBV5-6 and TRBJ2-3; 8 bases fit TRBD1. The J segment lost 5 bases and the V segment lost 3 bases, leaving 2 bases of the junction unmatched. The CDR3 runs 13 residues. CDR1 and CDR2 (germline): SGHDT, YYEEEE. The CDR3 nucleotides read TGTGCCAGCAGCTGGACAGGGCTAGATACGCAGTATTTT. This encodes CASSWTGLDTQYF.

The chain joins TRBV4-3 to TRBJ2-7, with a possible D match to TRBD2 (5 bases). The CDR3 is made up of 15 amino acids. Trimming removed 1 base from V and 4 bases from J, with 14 bases in between. Germline CDR1 reads LGHNA; CDR2 reads YSLEER. The CDR3 DNA sequence: TGCGCCAGCAGCCAAGGTCTCGGGAAGGCTTACGAGCAGTACTTC. Translation: CASSQGLGKAYEQYF.

This chain links TRBV4-3 with TRBJ2-7, with TRBD1 matching over 7 bases. Per the germline V gene, CDR1 is LGHNA and CDR2 is YSLEER. The CDR3 length is 14 residues. Losses at the gene ends were 1 base for V and 9 bases for J; bases not matched to a gene: 9. This chain's CDR3 is CASSQGTGGNGQYF. The CDR3 nucleotides read TGCGCCAGCAGCCAAGGGACAGGAGGTAACGGGCAGTACTTC.

This rearrangement joins TRBV28 to TRBJ2-5; TRBD2 is a possible D gene (5 bases). V lost 1 base and J lost 5, with 23 bases in between. The CDR3 covers 18 residues. Per the germline V gene, CDR1 is MDHEN and CDR2 is SYDVKM. This CDR3 is CASSLSLLEAGFSETQYF. The CDR3 nucleotides are TGTGCCAGCAGTTTATCACTCCTAGAGGCGGGTTTTTCGGAGACCCAGTACTTC. Full variable domain (rest looked up from reference TRBV28 and TRBJ2-5): DVKVTQSSRYLVKRTGEKVFLECVQDMDHENMFWYRQDPGLGLRLIYFSYDVKMKEKGDIPEGYSVSREKKERFSLILESASTNQTSMYLCASSLSLLEAGFSETQYFGPGTRLLVL.

About this clonotype itself: Being one base from a much bigger clone, this may be a read error. The rearrangement uses TRBV3-1 and TRBJ1-2; D is undetermined. The CDR3 consists of 15 residues. CDR1 is LGHDT and CDR2 is YNNKEL in the germline V gene (reference sequence). DNA for the CDR3: TGTGCCAGCAGCCAAGATCTTACGGCAGTCTATGGCTACGCCTTC. This translates into CASSQDLTAVYGYAF.

In its sample, this clonotype was seen many times. The chain couples TRBV7-9 to TRBJ2-7; D is possibly TRBD1 (6 bases). This CDR3 is built from 14 residues. Trimming took off 7 bases at V and 3 bases at J, with 16 bases between the two ends. The germline V gene encodes CDR1 SEHNR and CDR2 FQNEAQ (reference sequence). The DNA of the CDR3 is TGTGCCAGCAACCACCGGGACACGTACTACGAGCAGTACTTC. Translated, it gives CASNHRDTYYEQYF. The entire variable domain, with the rest obtained from reference TRBV7-9 and TRBJ2-7, is as follows: DTGVSQNPRHKITKRGQNVTFRCDPISEHNRLYWYRQTLGQGPEFLTYFQNEAQLEKSRLLSDRFSAERPKGSFSTLEIQRTEQGDSAMYLCASNHRDTYYEQYFGPGTRLTVT.

This clonotype has a count of ten or more. The J gene is TRBJ2-2, the V gene TRBV29-1; TRBD1 matches 7 bases. The V and J ends lost 3 bases and 4 bases, in that order; junction bases with no gene match: 5. The CDR3 is made up of 14 amino acids. Germline CDR1 is SQVTM and CDR2 is ANQGSEA. The CDR3: CSVEAGGSTGELFF. Here the CDR3 DNA reads TGCAGCGTTGAGGCAGGGGGTAGCACCGGGGAGCTGTTTTTT.

Turning to this clonotype: With a much larger clone just one base away, this may be a read error. The chain is built from TRBV6-2 or TRBV6-3 and TRBJ1-5; possibly TRBD1 for D (6 bases). CDR3 length: 16 residues. The V gene's germline CDR1 is MNHEY and CDR2 SVGEGT. CDR3 DNA: TGTGCCAGCAGGGGCCAGGGGTCATATAGCAATCGGCCCCAGCATTTT. This translates into CASRGQGSYSNRPQHF.

This clonotype was observed once. A much larger clone lies one base from this, so it may be a read error. CDR3 loop: CASSFGTSGEATGELFF. DNA for the CDR3: TGCGCCAGCAGCTTCGGGACTAGCGGGGAGGCGACCGGGGAGCTGTTTTTT. The V gene is TRBV4-1, the J gene TRBJ2-2; 13 bases line up with TRBD2. Trimming took 5 bases from V and 5 from J; bases not matched to a gene: 8. This CDR3 is built from 17 residues. Germline V gene sequence: CDR1 MGHRA, CDR2 YSYEKL.

Turning to this clonotype: Possible read error: a much larger clone is one base away. The chain joins TRBV19 to TRBJ2-2, with a weak D call TRBD2 (6 bases). From germline, CDR1 is LNHDA and CDR2 SQIVND (reference sequence). CDR3 size: 15 residues. CDR3 in amino acids: CASSFGTSYTGEPFF. The CDR3 DNA reads as TGTGCCAGTAGTTTCGGGACTTCCTACACCGGGGAGCCGTTTTTT.

This clonotype appeared a few times. This rearrangement joins TRBV27 to TRBJ1-5, with D hard to call. The CDR3 has 13 residues. From germline, CDR1 is MNHEY and CDR2 SMNVEV (reference sequence). V lost 5 bases and J lost 3, with 8 bases in between. CDR3 nucleotide sequence: TGTGCCAGCAGTCCCTACCTCAATCAGCCCCAGCATTTT. This sequence encodes CASSPYLNQPQHF.

V is TRBV20-1 and J is TRBJ2-2; TRBD2 matches at 12 bases. Germline V lookup: CDR1 DFQATT, CDR2 SNEGSKA (reference sequence). The CDR3 is made up of 17 amino acids. Trimming took 0 bases from V and 2 from J; bases not matched to a gene: 4. The CDR3 DNA reads as TGCAGTGCTAGAGAGTCTAGCGGGGGGGTAAACACCGGGGAGCTGTTTTTT. Translation: CSARESSGGVNTGELFF.

As concerns this clonotype: This may arise from a read error, as a much more abundant clone is one base away. The V call is TRBV28, the J call TRBJ1-2; a weak D match, TRBD1 (6 bases). In germline, CDR1 is MDHEN, CDR2 SYDVKM. The CDR3 has 15 amino acids. CDR3 coding DNA: TGTGCCAGCAGTTTACGCGGACAGCCTAACTATGGCTCCACCTTC. Protein sequence: CASSLRGQPNYGSTF.

Many counts were recorded for this clonotype. The V gene is TRBV2, the J gene TRBJ2-5; 7 nucleotides agree with TRBD2. Germline V CDR1 and CDR2: SNHLY, FYNNEI. After removal of 10 bases from V and 2 bases from J, the junction contained 13 bases not matched to a gene. CDR3 size: 15 residues. The CDR3 reads CATNQGLVAQETQYF. CDR3 sequence (DNA): TGTGCCACAAACCAAGGACTAGTCGCACAAGAGACCCAGTACTTC.

Details on this clonotype: The junction does not match germline at one end; this may be a read error. The rearrangement links TRBV27 to TRBJ2-7; 13 nucleotides match TRBD2. Germline V CDR1 and CDR2: MNHEY, SMNVEV (reference sequence). The CDR3 is 15 amino acids. The CDR3 protein is CTSTLLAGGPYEQYF. CDR3 coding DNA: TGTACCAGCACCCTACTAGCGGGAGGGCCCTACGAGCAGTACTTC.

This clonotype was recorded at least ten times. This chain connects TRBV20-1 to TRBJ1-2, with 7 nucleotides matching TRBD1. This CDR3 region has 12 residues. The germline V gene encodes CDR1 DFQATT and CDR2 SNEGSKA (reference sequence). Losses at the gene ends were 5 bases for V and 5 bases for J; bases not matched to a gene: 5. The CDR3 region is CSAAGTEYGYTF. The CDR3 nucleotides are TGCAGTGCTGCCGGGACAGAATATGGCTACACCTTC.

This clonotype came up many times. The chain carries TRBV15 and TRBJ1-5; tentatively, D is TRBD1 (6 bases). Germline V gene lookup returns CDR1 LNHNV and CDR2 YYDKDF (reference sequence). This CDR3 has 15 amino acids. V was clipped by 3 bases and J by 2 bases, with 11 bases between them. The CDR3, as DNA: TGTGCCACCAGCAGCACAGGGTTTGGCAATCAGCCCCAGCATTTT. Residues: CATSSTGFGNQPQHF.